A selection of T cell receptor beta chains follows, all from one sample in a study of T cells after yellow fever vaccination. Each CDR3 protein is one row after TCRdb ran MiXCR on the 5' RACE reads. Altogether hundreds of thousands of distinct CDR3 sequences are present, roughly 8.4% being singletons, with the ten largest covering roughly 15%. The sample was PBMCs, taken 35 to 50 days after the first yellow fever vaccination. Receptors originate from a man younger than 35 who received the YFV17D yellow fever vaccine. Both conserved end residues are part of each CDR3. Fields, in order: CDR3 DNA, CDR3 protein, J gene, clone size, V gene, D gene. D genes are given only for firm matches. Size is omitted from some rows. Given values are once, few, many or a class for expanded clones.

cdr3_nt: TGTGCCAGCAGCGCCTCACAGGGTCGAGGCTACACCTTC; cdr3_aa: CASSASQGRGYTF; j_call: TRBJ1-2; clone_size: -; v_call: TRBV9; d_call: -
cdr3_nt: TGTGCCAGCAGCTTAGCGGGACAGGACCCGGATGCTTTCTTT; cdr3_aa: CASSLAGQDPDAFF; j_call: TRBJ1-1; clone_size: few; v_call: TRBV7-2; d_call: TRBD1
cdr3_nt: TGTGCCAGTAGGCCCTTCCGGACAGGGGGCGCGGGTGAGCAGTTCTTC; cdr3_aa: CASRPFRTGGAGEQFF; j_call: TRBJ2-1; clone_size: -; v_call: TRBV19; d_call: TRBD1
cdr3_nt: TGTGCCAGCAGCCCCCCGGCGGAAACTGAAGCTTTCTTT; cdr3_aa: CASSPPAETEAFF; j_call: TRBJ1-1; clone_size: -; v_call: TRBV7-2; d_call: -
cdr3_nt: TGTGCCTGGATGTTGCGTGGGACTGAAGCTTTCTTT; cdr3_aa: CAWMLRGTEAFF; j_call: TRBJ1-1; clone_size: -; v_call: TRBV30; d_call: -
cdr3_nt: TGTGCCAGCACCACCAGTACTAACCCCTACGAGCAGTACTTC; cdr3_aa: CASTTSTNPYEQYF; j_call: TRBJ2-7; clone_size: many; v_call: TRBV14; d_call: -
cdr3_nt: TGCGCCAGCAGCCAAGCGGAAGGTTACAATGAGCAGTTCTTC; cdr3_aa: CASSQAEGYNEQFF; j_call: TRBJ2-1; clone_size: few; v_call: TRBV4-1; d_call: -
cdr3_nt: TGTGCCAGTAGGGGCCGAGGTTACAATGAGCAGTTCTTC; cdr3_aa: CASRGRGYNEQFF; j_call: TRBJ2-1; clone_size: many; v_call: TRBV19; d_call: -
cdr3_nt: TGTGCCAGCAACAGGGACAGTCCCTACGAGCAGTACTTC; cdr3_aa: CASNRDSPYEQYF; j_call: TRBJ2-7; clone_size: few; v_call: TRBV2; d_call: TRBD1
cdr3_nt: TGTGCCAGCAGCTTCACAGGGCGCAAATCCATCATGAACACTGAAGCTTTCTTT; cdr3_aa: CASSFTGRKSIMNTEAFF; j_call: TRBJ1-1; clone_size: many; v_call: TRBV7-2; d_call: -
cdr3_nt: TGCGCCAGCAGCCAAACCGGGACCTCCCACTATGGCTACACCTTC; cdr3_aa: CASSQTGTSHYGYTF; j_call: TRBJ1-2; clone_size: -; v_call: TRBV4-1; d_call: -
cdr3_nt: TGCAGTGCTAGAGATAGATCCCGTGGGACCCCTGAAGCTTTCTTT; cdr3_aa: CSARDRSRGTPEAFF; j_call: TRBJ1-1; clone_size: few; v_call: TRBV20-1; d_call: -
cdr3_nt: TGTGCCAGCAGTTACTCGCAGGGGACCCAGTACTTC; cdr3_aa: CASSYSQGTQYF; j_call: TRBJ2-5; clone_size: few; v_call: TRBV6-5; d_call: -
cdr3_nt: TGTGCCAGCAACACAGGGGCGCAAGAGACCCAGTACTTC; cdr3_aa: CASNTGAQETQYF; j_call: TRBJ2-5; clone_size: many; v_call: TRBV7-9; d_call: TRBD1
cdr3_nt: TGTGCCAGCAGGGTCTACAGGGCGGATCAGCCCCAGCATTTT; cdr3_aa: CASRVYRADQPQHF; j_call: TRBJ1-5; clone_size: -; v_call: TRBV28; d_call: -
cdr3_nt: TGTGCCAGCAGCTTAAACAGGAAAGCCCTCGAGCAGTACTTC; cdr3_aa: CASSLNRKALEQYF; j_call: TRBJ2-7; clone_size: -; v_call: TRBV7-8; d_call: -
cdr3_nt: TGTGCCAGCAGTTTTAGCGGAGCTACCAAAAACATTCAGTACTTC; cdr3_aa: CASSFSGATKNIQYF; j_call: TRBJ2-4; clone_size: few; v_call: TRBV12-3/TRBV12-4; d_call: -
cdr3_nt: TGCGCCAGCAGCTTGGTGAAAGCGGTGGAAGAGACCCAGTACTTC; cdr3_aa: CASSLVKAVEETQYF; j_call: TRBJ2-5; clone_size: -; v_call: TRBV5-1; d_call: -
cdr3_nt: TGCAGTGCTAGGATTTCAGAGAACACCGGGGAGCTGTTTTTT; cdr3_aa: CSARISENTGELFF; j_call: TRBJ2-2; clone_size: many; v_call: TRBV20-1; d_call: -
cdr3_nt: TGTGCCAGCAGCATTAGGGGGGAGAAGACTGAAGCTTTCTTT; cdr3_aa: CASSIRGEKTEAFF; j_call: TRBJ1-1; clone_size: many; v_call: TRBV5-6; d_call: -
cdr3_nt: TGTGCCAGCAGCCACCTGATGACGGGGGGGGTCTCGTCAGAGACCCAGTACTTC; cdr3_aa: CASSHLMTGGVSSETQYF; j_call: TRBJ2-5; clone_size: few; v_call: TRBV3-1; d_call: TRBD2
cdr3_nt: TGCAGTGCTAGATCAGGGTTTGGCGAGCAGTTCTTC; cdr3_aa: CSARSGFGEQFF; j_call: TRBJ2-1; clone_size: -; v_call: TRBV20-1; d_call: -
cdr3_nt: TGCGCCAGCAGCTTGGATGCGGGCCTCGGCACAGATACGCAGTATTTT; cdr3_aa: CASSLDAGLGTDTQYF; j_call: TRBJ2-3; clone_size: -; v_call: TRBV5-1; d_call: -
cdr3_nt: TGTGCCAGCAGCCACAACCGGGGTCCAGAGACCCAGTACTTC; cdr3_aa: CASSHNRGPETQYF; j_call: TRBJ2-5; clone_size: -; v_call: TRBV7-6; d_call: -
cdr3_nt: TGTGCCAGCAGTTCTCCGCGGACTGAAGCTTTCTTT; cdr3_aa: CASSSPRTEAFF; j_call: TRBJ1-1; clone_size: -; v_call: TRBV27; d_call: -
cdr3_nt: TGTGCCTGGAGTGTATGGGACAGGGGGACCACCGGGGAGCTGTTTTTT; cdr3_aa: CAWSVWDRGTTGELFF; j_call: TRBJ2-2; clone_size: few; v_call: TRBV30; d_call: TRBD1
cdr3_nt: TGTGCCAGCAGTCCTAGTGGGACACTCCAAGAGACCCAGTACTTC; cdr3_aa: CASSPSGTLQETQYF; j_call: TRBJ2-5; clone_size: few; v_call: TRBV6-1; d_call: -
cdr3_nt: TGCAGTGCTCCTACTCCTACCGACAGGGGACAAGGAGCTAACTATGGCTACACCTTC; cdr3_aa: CSAPTPTDRGQGANYGYTF; j_call: TRBJ1-2; clone_size: few; v_call: TRBV20-1; d_call: TRBD1
cdr3_nt: TGCGCCAGCAGCCAAGACCCAGGCCCCTACGAGCAGTACTTC; cdr3_aa: CASSQDPGPYEQYF; j_call: TRBJ2-7; clone_size: few; v_call: TRBV4-3; d_call: -
cdr3_nt: TGTGCCAGCAGTTTAGAACCTAGGGTTCAGCCCCAGCATTTT; cdr3_aa: CASSLEPRVQPQHF; j_call: TRBJ1-5; clone_size: few; v_call: TRBV27; d_call: -
cdr3_nt: TGTGCCAGCAGCTCCCATCGGGGGGACTATGGCTACACCTTC; cdr3_aa: CASSSHRGDYGYTF; j_call: TRBJ1-2; clone_size: -; v_call: TRBV9; d_call: -
cdr3_nt: TGTGCTAGCAGCACTGACAGGGGATACGGGGAGCTGTTTTTT; cdr3_aa: CASSTDRGYGELFF; j_call: TRBJ2-2; clone_size: -; v_call: TRBV7-7; d_call: TRBD1
cdr3_nt: TGTGCCAGCAGCTCCCGGGCCGAGGGATGGCCCCAGCATTTT; cdr3_aa: CASSSRAEGWPQHF; j_call: TRBJ1-5; clone_size: few; v_call: TRBV13; d_call: -
cdr3_nt: TGTGCCAGCAGATCAAGGACAGGGTCCTACGAGCAGTACTTC; cdr3_aa: CASRSRTGSYEQYF; j_call: TRBJ2-7; clone_size: -; v_call: TRBV5-5; d_call: TRBD1
cdr3_nt: TGTGCCACTACGCCAGGGGCCGATACGCAGTATTTT; cdr3_aa: CATTPGADTQYF; j_call: TRBJ2-3; clone_size: few; v_call: TRBV6-5; d_call: -
cdr3_nt: TGCGCCAGCAGAGATCTCATGATCGGCGACGAGCAGTACTTC; cdr3_aa: CASRDLMIGDEQYF; j_call: TRBJ2-7; clone_size: -; v_call: TRBV5-1; d_call: -
cdr3_nt: TGCGCCAGCAGCCAAGTTGGACTAGCGGGGGGGCCGGTTGAGCAGTTCTTC; cdr3_aa: CASSQVGLAGGPVEQFF; j_call: TRBJ2-1; clone_size: -; v_call: TRBV4-1; d_call: TRBD2
cdr3_nt: TGCGCCAGCGTTGTAGATTCGACTTCGGGCACGCAGTATTTT; cdr3_aa: CASVVDSTSGTQYF; j_call: TRBJ2-3; clone_size: -; v_call: TRBV5-1; d_call: -
cdr3_nt: TGTGCCAGTAGTACACCCGGACAGGGGTTCCCCTACAATGAGCAGTTCTTC; cdr3_aa: CASSTPGQGFPYNEQFF; j_call: TRBJ2-1; clone_size: few; v_call: TRBV19; d_call: TRBD1
cdr3_nt: TGCGCCAGCAGCTTGGAACTTAACACCGGGGAGCTGTTTTTT; cdr3_aa: CASSLELNTGELFF; j_call: TRBJ2-2; clone_size: -; v_call: TRBV5-1; d_call: -